This TCR beta chain emerged from a study of control samples from healthy donors and cancer patients. After removal of 1 base from V and 3 bases from J, the junction contained 3 bases not matched to a gene. CDR1 and CDR2 (germline): MGHDK, SYGVNS. The CDR3 is 16 residues long. This clone was observed a few times. Sequencing used immunoSEQ multiplex PCR; TCRdb keeps in-frame clones, though not all of them. The sample has 100,000 to 110,000 clones, roughly 87% seen once; the top ten hold approximately 20%. The V gene is TRBV25-1, the J gene TRBJ1-2, with 12 nucleotides matching TRBD1. This receptor was identified in a woman aged 50 to 60 in good health. The sample taken for sequencing was blood. CDR3 in amino acids: CASSELGTGGDYGYTF. CDR3 in DNA: TGTGCCAGCAGTGAATTGGGGACAGGGGGCGACTATGGCTACACCTTC.